This entry lists 32 T cell receptor beta chains sequenced from one sample in a study of metastatic and nonmetastatic thyroid tumors. TCRdb recomputed clones from the PCR reads via MiXCR. This table has roughly 72,000 clones, around 19% appearing once. No treatment of any kind had been given to any patient before thyroid surgery. The sample consisted of blood. These receptors all come from a female donor with papillary thyroid cancer or a benign thyroid nodule (not recorded which). Some clones in this sample may be carry-over from other donors' samples.

The chain is built from TRBV28 and TRBJ2-1; 7 nucleotides line up with TRBD1. The J segment lost 6 bases and the V segment lost 5 bases, leaving 4 bases of the junction unmatched. Per the germline V gene, CDR1 is MDHEN and CDR2 is SYDVKM. The CDR3 runs to 13 residues. The DNA for the CDR3 is TGTGCCAGCAGTACAGGGGACAGCAATGAGCAGTTCTTC. Encoded protein: CASSTGDSNEQFF. Full variable domain (remainder filled in from reference TRBV28 and TRBJ2-1): DVKVTQSSRYLVKRTGEKVFLECVQDMDHENMFWYRQDPGLGLRLIYFSYDVKMKEKGDIPEGYSVSREKKERFSLILESASTNQTSMYLCASSTGDSNEQFFGPGTRLTVL.

This clone was observed at least ten times. The chain links TRBV27 to TRBJ1-5; D uncertain. The V end lost 2 bases, the J end lost 8 bases, and 10 bases lay between the germline ends. The CDR3 totals 13 residues. The germline CDR1 and CDR2 sequences are MNHEY and SMNVEV (reference sequence). As DNA, the CDR3 is TGTGCCAGCAGTTTAAACGGACCCGAGCCCCAGCATTTT. Translating gives CASSLNGPEPQHF.

This chain uses TRBV7-9 with TRBJ1-1, with 10 bases identical to TRBD1. Germline CDR1 is SEHNR and CDR2 is FQNEAQ (reference sequence). V gave up 7 bases and J gave up 1 base; unmatched junction bases: 9. The CDR3 runs 16 residues. The CDR3, as DNA: TGTGCCAGCATCACTTGGGGACAGGGGACGAACACTGAAGCTTTCTTT. Amino acid sequence: CASITWGQGTNTEAFF.

This chain links TRBV19 with TRBJ2-6; 11 positions match TRBD1. Germline loops: CDR1 LNHDA, CDR2 SQIVND (reference sequence). The CDR3 runs 17 residues. With 6 bases clipped from V and 0 bases from J, the junction kept 4 bases outside the gene matches. Here the CDR3 DNA reads TGTGCCAGTAGATGGACAGGGGGCAGCTCTGGGGCCAACGTCCTGACTTTC. This sequence encodes CASRWTGGSSGANVLTF.

V gene TRBV29-1 combines with J gene TRBJ2-5; 7 bases agree with TRBD2. The CDR3 is 13 residues long. J lost 4 bases, V lost 4 bases, and 6 bases had no gene match. CDR1 is SQVTM and CDR2 is ANQGSEA in the germline V gene. In DNA form, the CDR3 reads TGCAGCGTTGCCCGCGGGAGAGGAGAGACCCAGTACTTC. Translated, it gives CSVARGRGETQYF.

This clone appeared many times. The J gene is TRBJ1-1, the V gene TRBV20-1; no firm D call. Germline V gene sequence: CDR1 DFQATT, CDR2 SNEGSKA (reference sequence). Trimming removed 3 bases from V and 4 bases from J, with 9 bases in between. This CDR3 contains 12 residues. The chain's CDR3 is CSARRFGTEAFF. For the CDR3, the DNA is TGCAGTGCTAGGCGATTCGGCACTGAAGCTTTCTTT.

Judged by abundance, this clone is medium-sized. The chain joins TRBV6-1 to TRBJ1-1, with D possibly matching TRBD1 (5 bases). CDR3 length: 14 amino acids. Germline CDR1 MNHNS, CDR2 SASEGT. Trimming took 1 base from V and 7 from J, leaving 13 bases between them. CDR3 sequence (DNA): TGTGCCAGCAGTGAAGTGGGCAGGGCTGATGAAGCTTTCTTT. This gives the protein CASSEVGRADEAFF.

There are many counts of this clone. The V and J genes are TRBV4-2 and TRBJ2-7; no firm D call. The CDR3 length is 14 residues. With 0 bases removed from V and 6 bases from J, the gap between germline ends came to 12 bases. The germline V gene encodes CDR1 LGHNA and CDR2 YNFKEQ. CDR3 sequence: CASSQDPGTTEQYF. CDR3 DNA sequence: TGTGCCAGCAGCCAAGATCCAGGCACAACCGAGCAGTACTTC.

The table lists this clone with many counts. V and J are TRBV24-1 and TRBJ1-1, with D tentatively TRBD1 (6 bases). Trimming removed 3 bases at V and 0 bases at J, with 13 bases between. Germline loops: CDR1 KGHDR, CDR2 SFDVKD. The CDR3 is 16 residues long. The CDR3 DNA reads as TGTGCCACCAGTGATGGGGGGGCCGGGGTGAACACTGAAGCTTTCTTT. Its translation: CATSDGGAGVNTEAFF.

This clone was detected ten times or more. The V and J genes are TRBV7-3 and TRBJ2-2, with D uncertain. V was shortened by 0 bases and J by 3 bases, with 5 bases between the two germline ends. This CDR3 is built from 14 residues. The germline gives CDR1 SGHTA, CDR2 FQGTGA. CDR3 nucleotides: TGTGCCAGCAGCTTAACGGCGTACACCGGGGAGCTGTTTTTT. It yields the protein CASSLTAYTGELFF.

This clone came up many times. The V gene is TRBV29-1, the J gene TRBJ2-7, with TRBD1 as a possible D gene (6 bases). The CDR3 runs to 14 residues. V was clipped by 5 bases and J by 1 base, with 15 bases between them. The germline CDR1 and CDR2 sequences are SQVTM and ANQGSEA. In DNA, the CDR3 is TGCAGCGTTCAGGACAGTCCTGAGTCCTACGAGCAGTACTTC. This encodes CSVQDSPESYEQYF.

This clone came up many times. This rearrangement joins TRBV28 to TRBJ1-4, with D possibly matching TRBD1 (5 bases). Germline CDR1 and CDR2: MDHEN and SYDVKM. This CDR3 contains 14 residues. V was cut by 4 bases and J by 5 bases, with 11 bases left in between. CDR3 loop: CASSSDKGNEKLFF. DNA for the CDR3: TGTGCCAGCAGTTCGGACAAGGGGAATGAAAAACTGTTTTTT.

Ten or more counts support this clone. V gene TRBV5-5 combines with J gene TRBJ1-5; a possible D gene is TRBD1 (5 bases). The CDR3 covers 15 residues. From germline, CDR1 is SGHKS and CDR2 YYEKEE (reference sequence). V lost 1 base and J 7 bases, leaving 15 bases between the germline ends. The CDR3 loop reads CASSLSAREGQPQHF. As DNA, the CDR3 is TGTGCCAGCAGCTTGTCTGCCCGGGAGGGGCAGCCCCAGCATTTT.

This clone was seen repeatedly, ten times or more. The J gene is TRBJ2-7, the V gene TRBV29-1; D is unclear. CDR1 is SQVTM, CDR2 ANQGSEA, per germline. The CDR3 covers 12 residues. V lost 7 bases and J lost 0, with 10 bases in between. The CDR3 DNA reads TGCAGCGCCTGGGATAACTCCTACGAGCAGTACTTC. Its protein product is CSAWDNSYEQYF.

Concerning this clone itself: A junction end diverges from the germline sequence, so it may reflect a read error. CDR3 in amino acids: CASSESGDEHYF. The CDR3 nucleotides read TGTGCCAGCAGTGAATCGGGGGACGAGCATTACTTC. This sequence joins TRBV2 and TRBJ2-7; TRBD2 is a possible D gene (6 bases). Germline V gene data show CDR1 as SNHLY and CDR2 as FYNNEI. CDR3 length: 12 amino acids.

This clone was picked up many times. The J gene is TRBJ2-2, the V gene TRBV12-3 or TRBV12-4; weak D call: TRBD2 (7 bases). V was pared by 3 bases and J by 6 bases, with 14 bases between. The CDR3 contains 15 residues. CDR3 bases: TGTGCCAGCAGTTTTTTTTCCGGGGGGCCCGGGGAGCTGTTTTTT. As protein: CASSFFSGGPGELFF.

This chain joins TRBV28 and TRBJ2-7, with a weak D call TRBD2 (5 bases). Trimming pared 6 bases from V and 4 bases from J, leaving 13 bases between. The germline CDR1 and CDR2 sequences are MDHEN and SYDVKM. There are 13 residues in the CDR3. This CDR3 reads CASRYGGGYEQYF. In nucleotides, the CDR3 is TGTGCCAGCAGATACGGAGGCGGATACGAGCAGTACTTC.

In the case of this clone: An end of the junction does not agree with germline; a read error may underlie this. V is TRBV28 and J is TRBJ2-7; D is perhaps TRBD2 (5 bases). This CDR3 comprises 14 residues. Germline V gives CDR1 MDHEN, CDR2 SYDVKM. CDR3 amino acids: CGSSSHGSFVEQYF. Written as DNA, the CDR3 is TGTGGCAGCAGTTCTCATGGGAGCTTCGTCGAGCAGTACTTC.

V gene TRBV7-2 combines with J gene TRBJ1-1; TRBD1 agrees at 7 bases. Germline-derived CDR1 and CDR2 are SGHTA and FQGNSA. This CDR3 contains 15 residues. The V segment lost 7 bases and the J segment 2 bases; nucleotides outside the gene matches: 10. This chain's CDR3 is CASNSLWTGNTEAFF. CDR3 sequence (DNA): TGTGCCAGCAACTCTTTATGGACAGGCAACACTGAAGCTTTCTTT.

This clone was found many times. A much larger clone sits a single nucleotide away, making a read error possible. In the same sample, other DNA sequences code for this CDR3. This rearrangement joins TRBV19 to TRBJ1-2; D is ambiguous. In germline, CDR1 is LNHDA, CDR2 SQIVND (reference sequence). The CDR3 sequence is 13 residues long. The chain's CDR3 is CASSPGDRYGYTF. CDR3 bases: TGTGCCAGTAGTCCCGGGGATCGCTATGGCTATACCTTC. Variable domain in full (rest from reference TRBV19 and TRBJ1-2): DGGITQSPKYLFRKEGQNVTLSCEQNLNHDAMYWYRQDPGQGLRLIYYSQIVNDFQKGDIAEGYSVSREKKESFPLTVTSAQKNPTAFYLCASSPGDRYGYTFGSGTRLTVV.

V is TRBV19 and J is TRBJ2-3, with D unclear. The germline V gene encodes CDR1 LNHDA and CDR2 SQIVND (reference sequence). The CDR3 is made up of 14 amino acids. The V end lost 4 bases, the J end lost 3 bases, and 11 bases lay between the germline ends. The DNA for the CDR3 is TGTGCCAGTAGTACGACCGGTGGGACAGATACGCAGTATTTT. Its translation is CASSTTGGTDTQYF.

This clone was seen repeatedly, ten times or more. Other DNA sequences in this sample translate to the same CDR3. The rearrangement links TRBV20-1 to TRBJ1-5; TRBD1 matches 10 bases. J gave up 6 bases and V 1 base, and 3 bases lay outside the gene matches. This CDR3 comprises 14 residues. Germline loops: CDR1 DFQATT, CDR2 SNEGSKA (reference sequence). CDR3 in DNA: TGCAGTGCTAGAGGACAGGGGGCGCGTCAGCCCCAGCATTTT. Its protein product is CSARGQGARQPQHF.

The sample holds many counts of this clone. Possible read error: a much larger clone is one base away. CDR3 region: CASSQGGGTEAFF. The CDR3 nucleotides are TGTGCCAGCAGCCAAGGGGGGGGGACTGAAGCTTTCTTT. This chain uses TRBV3-1 with TRBJ1-1, with a possible D match to TRBD1 (5 bases). This CDR3 is built from 13 residues. From germline, CDR1 is LGHDT and CDR2 YNNKEL (reference sequence). The germline V and J ends were trimmed by 1 base and 5 bases, with 8 bases remaining between them.

This clone appeared many times. The chain has TRBV6-5 and TRBJ2-7; D gene ambiguous. This CDR3 contains 13 residues. Germline lookup yields CDR1 MNHEY and CDR2 SVGAGI. Trimming removed 2 bases at V and 6 bases at J, with 11 bases between. This chain's CDR3 is CASSYASSSEQYF. CDR3 coding DNA: TGTGCCAGCAGTTACGCGAGTTCTTCCGAGCAGTACTTC.

Worth noting for this clone: A single base separates this from a much larger clone, so it may be a read error. The same CDR3 can be traced to other DNA sequences in this sample. The chain joins TRBV27 to TRBJ1-4, with a possible D match to TRBD1 (6 bases). Germline assignment: CDR1 MNHEY and CDR2 SMNVEV (reference sequence). The CDR3 totals 14 residues. The CDR3 here is CASRNRGPVEKLFF. In nucleotides, the CDR3 is TGTGCCAGCAGGAATCGGGGGCCAGTTGAAAAACTGTTCTTT. Drawing the rest from reference TRBV27 and TRBJ1-4, the complete variable domain is EAQVTQNPRYLITVTGKKLTVTCSQNMNHEYMSWYRQDPGLGLRQIYYSMNVEVTDKGDVPEGYKVSRKEKRNFPLILESPSPNQTSLYFCASRNRGPVEKLFFGSGTQLSVL.

Of note for this clone: At one end the junction does not follow the germline gene, possibly because of a read error. V usage is TRBV3-1 and J usage is TRBJ1-4; 10 nucleotides line up with TRBD1. This CDR3 region has 16 residues. The germline gives CDR1 LGHDT, CDR2 YNNKEL (reference sequence). CDR3 DNA: TGTGCCAGCATCCGGGGCTTCGGACAGGGGGGTGAAAAGCTGTTTTTT. Translating gives CASIRGFGQGGEKLFF.

This clone was seen at least ten times. The chain carries TRBV28 and TRBJ1-1, with D perhaps TRBD1 (5 bases). The CDR3 is 15 amino acids. The germline V and J ends were trimmed by 8 bases and 12 bases, with 28 bases remaining between them. Germline assignment: CDR1 MDHEN and CDR2 SYDVKM. The CDR3, as DNA: TGTGCCAGCCAGCCTACATCCCTGTCTAGGGGTAGGACTTTCTTT. The encoded protein is CASQPTSLSRGRTFF. Full variable domain (remainder filled in from reference TRBV28 and TRBJ1-1): DVKVTQSSRYLVKRTGEKVFLECVQDMDHENMFWYRQDPGLGLRLIYFSYDVKMKEKGDIPEGYSVSREKKERFSLILESASTNQTSMYLCASQPTSLSRGRTFFGQGTRLTVV.

V is TRBV2 and J is TRBJ2-7, with D possibly matching TRBD2 (6 bases). CDR3 length: 15 amino acids. Trimming stripped 4 bases from V and 4 bases from J, with 17 bases between. Germline CDR1 is SNHLY and CDR2 is FYNNEI. In nucleotides, the CDR3 is TGTGCCAGCAGTGTTCGACCGACTAGACAATACGAGCAGTACTTC. This sequence encodes CASSVRPTRQYEQYF.

Worth noting for this clone: This clone may be a read error of a much larger clone one base away. V is TRBV7-9 and J is TRBJ2-1; tentative D call: TRBD1 (5 bases). CDR3 length: 12 amino acids. V lost 0 bases, J lost 15 bases, and 12 bases lay in between. The germline CDR1 and CDR2 sequences are SEHNR and FQNEAQ (reference sequence). This CDR3 is CASSLAGREVFF. Written as DNA, the CDR3 is TGTGCCAGCAGCTTAGCGGGGCGAGAGGTGTTCTTC.

This clone was counted a few times. The V gene is TRBV7-7, the J gene TRBJ2-5, with 8 bases fitting TRBD1. In germline, CDR1 is SSHAT, CDR2 FNYEAQ (reference sequence). The CDR3 runs to 13 residues. The CDR3 DNA reads TGTGTTAGCAGCTCCAGACAGGGGGAGACCCAGTACTTC. It encodes CVSSSRQGETQYF.

On this clone itself: One junction end does not reproduce the germline sequence, and a read error may be involved. Other nucleotide sequences from this sample produce the same CDR3. The chain joins TRBV19 to TRBJ1-5; TRBD1 matches 9 bases. Germline CDR1 and CDR2: LNHDA and SQIVND (reference sequence). The CDR3 is made up of 14 amino acids. Written as DNA, the CDR3 is TGTGCCAGTAGTATGGGACAGGGCTCACAGCCACAGCATTTT. This translates into CASSMGQGSQPQHF.

This clone has only one observation. V and J are TRBV11-2 and TRBJ1-5, with D maybe TRBD1 (6 bases). Between the trimmed V and J ends, which lost 3 bases and 7 bases, there was a span of 10 bases. In germline, CDR1 is SGHAT, CDR2 FQNNGV. The CDR3 extends over 13 amino acids. In DNA form, the CDR3 reads TGTGCCAGCAGCTTCCAGGGGTTCCAGCCCCAGCATTTT. Translating it yields CASSFQGFQPQHF.